This is a list of T cell receptor beta chains from one sample in a study of read filtering for tumor transcriptome and immune sequencing. TCRdb reprocessed the reads via MiXCR and lists one record per CDR3 protein. The sample contains about 62,000 distinct CDR3 sequences, roughly 19% of which appear only once. The sample comprised a population of CD138-negative cells sorted from bone marrow. The receptor source for this set is a donor at least 40 years old with multiple myeloma. Both conserved end residues are part of each CDR3.

v_gene: TRBV2; CDR3aa: CASSEAASTDTQYF
v_gene: TRBV29-1; CDR3aa: CSVERGLTDTQYF
v_gene: TRBV28; CDR3aa: CASSTARARNGELFF
v_gene: TRBV6-5; CDR3aa: CASSYGPRADTQHF
v_gene: TRBV28; CDR3aa: CASSLNRGSKSRDTQYF
v_gene: TRBV30; CDR3aa: CARQSLTWRRWEMNTEAFF
v_gene: TRBV7-9; CDR3aa: CASSARGVLAGPYNEQFF
v_gene: TRBV5-1; CDR3aa: CANSLPGRVGTEAFF
v_gene: TRBV5-1; CDR3aa: CASSLLGGRRETQYF
v_gene: TRBV13; CDR3aa: CADSLRGTGDRAFF
v_gene: TRBV29-1; CDR3aa: CSVNRGGNEQYF
v_gene: TRBV20-1; CDR3aa: CSATDVGQNTDTQYF
v_gene: TRBV28; CDR3aa: CALLYVQYF
v_gene: TRBV5-6; CDR3aa: CASSPDRDYERYF
v_gene: TRBV7-2; CDR3aa: CASSLATGAKETQYF
v_gene: TRBV5-1; CDR3aa: CASSLAWGQALTGELFF
v_gene: TRBV10-3; CDR3aa: CAIRSGEAPLHF
v_gene: TRBV18; CDR3aa: CASSPSENQPQHF
v_gene: TRBV20-1; CDR3aa: CSATGLAGDEQFF
v_gene: TRBV3-1; CDR3aa: CASSQNSGDLNEQFF
v_gene: TRBV28; CDR3aa: CASSSTGRTLSGANVLTF
v_gene: TRBV20-1; CDR3aa: CSAIDHSGRAADTQYF
v_gene: TRBV20-1; CDR3aa: CSARDPTATTTDTQYF
v_gene: TRBV9; CDR3aa: CASSSRPGGPGTEAFF